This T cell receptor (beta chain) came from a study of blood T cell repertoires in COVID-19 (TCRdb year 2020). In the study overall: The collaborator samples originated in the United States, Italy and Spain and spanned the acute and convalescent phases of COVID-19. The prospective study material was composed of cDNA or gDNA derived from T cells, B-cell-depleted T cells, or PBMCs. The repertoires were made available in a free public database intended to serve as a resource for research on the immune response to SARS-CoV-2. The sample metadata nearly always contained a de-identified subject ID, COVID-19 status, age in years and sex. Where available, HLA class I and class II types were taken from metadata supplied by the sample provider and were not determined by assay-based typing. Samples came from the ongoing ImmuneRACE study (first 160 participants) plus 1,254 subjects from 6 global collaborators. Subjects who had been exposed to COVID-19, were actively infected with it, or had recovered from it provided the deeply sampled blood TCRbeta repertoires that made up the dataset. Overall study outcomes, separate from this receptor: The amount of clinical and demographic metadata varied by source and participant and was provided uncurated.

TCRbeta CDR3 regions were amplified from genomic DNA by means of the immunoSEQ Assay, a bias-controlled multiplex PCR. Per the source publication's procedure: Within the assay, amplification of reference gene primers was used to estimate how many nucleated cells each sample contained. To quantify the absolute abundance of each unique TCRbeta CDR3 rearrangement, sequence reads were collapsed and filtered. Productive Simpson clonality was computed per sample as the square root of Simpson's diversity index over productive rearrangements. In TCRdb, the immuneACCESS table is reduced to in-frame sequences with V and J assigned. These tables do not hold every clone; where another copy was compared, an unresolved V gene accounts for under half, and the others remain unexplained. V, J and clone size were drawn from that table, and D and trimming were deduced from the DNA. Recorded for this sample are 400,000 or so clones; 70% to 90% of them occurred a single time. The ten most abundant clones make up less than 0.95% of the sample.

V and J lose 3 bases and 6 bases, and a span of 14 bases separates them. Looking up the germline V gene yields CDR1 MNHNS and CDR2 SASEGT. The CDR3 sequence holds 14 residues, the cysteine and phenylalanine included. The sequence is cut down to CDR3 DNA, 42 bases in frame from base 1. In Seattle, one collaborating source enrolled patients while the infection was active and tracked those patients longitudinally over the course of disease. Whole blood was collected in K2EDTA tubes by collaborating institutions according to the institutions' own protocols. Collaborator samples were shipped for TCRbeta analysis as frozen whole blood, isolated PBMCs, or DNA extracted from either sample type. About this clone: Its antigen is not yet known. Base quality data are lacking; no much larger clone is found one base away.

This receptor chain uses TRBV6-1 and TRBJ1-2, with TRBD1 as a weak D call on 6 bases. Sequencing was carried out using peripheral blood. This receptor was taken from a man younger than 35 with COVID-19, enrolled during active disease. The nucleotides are TGTGCCAGCAGTGAGGACAGTCCTTGGGATGGCTACACCTTC. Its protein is CASSEDSPWDGYTF.